The 11 T cell receptor beta chains given below trace back to one sample, sequenced in a study of control samples from healthy donors and cancer patients. Clones were read by immunoSEQ multiplex PCR, and TCRdb kept only the in-frame ones, dropping some. The table lists under 200,000 clones, about 95% of them singletons. Source material: PBMCs. The source of these receptors is a man in his sixties with colorectal cancer.

This clone occurred a few times. The chain couples TRBV15 to TRBJ2-6; 10 positions match TRBD1. The CDR3 length is 12 residues. The ends lost 5 bases at V and 16 bases at J; junction bases unmatched: 5. Germline V CDR1 and CDR2: LNHNV, YYDKDF (reference sequence). CDR3 loop: CATSFDRGRLTF. In nucleotides, the CDR3 is TGTGCCACCAGCTTCGACAGGGGGCGTCTGACTTTC.

The chain employs TRBV7-2 and TRBJ1-4, with TRBD1 matching over 9 bases. Germline assignment: CDR1 SGHTA and CDR2 FQGNSA. V shed 5 bases, J shed 4 bases, and the junction held 2 bases outside the gene matches. The CDR3 covers 14 residues. CDR3 sequence: CASSRTGVNEKLFF. The DNA of the CDR3 is TGTGCCAGCAGCAGGACAGGGGTTAATGAAAAACTGTTTTTT.

The chain employs TRBV10-3 and TRBJ2-3; no reliable D call. There are 12 residues in the CDR3. V lost 2 bases and J 3 bases, leaving 3 bases between the germline ends. Germline V CDR1 and CDR2: ENHRY, SYGVKD. CDR3 loop: CAISEGTDTQYF. As DNA, the CDR3 is TGTGCCATCAGTGAGGGGACAGATACGCAGTATTTT.

V and J are TRBV12-3 or TRBV12-4 and TRBJ2-3; D unclear. CDR3 length: 13 amino acids. Trimming took off 3 bases at V and 2 bases at J, with 6 bases between the two ends. The CDR3 coding sequence is TGTGCCAGCAGTTTTGGGGACACAGATACGCAGTATTTT. It yields the protein CASSFGDTDTQYF.

This clone was seen just once. The CDR3 nucleotides are TGTGCCAGTAGTTCCGGACAGGCGGACACTGAAGCTTTCTTT. Translation: CASSSGQADTEAFF. The chain recombines TRBV19 with TRBJ1-1; 7 bases match TRBD1. Germline CDR1 LNHDA, CDR2 SQIVND (reference sequence). The V and J ends lost 5 bases and 3 bases, in that order; junction bases with no gene match: 6. The CDR3 consists of 14 residues.

This sequence joins TRBV4-1 and TRBJ1-1; 11 bases map to TRBD1. This CDR3 is 16 amino acids long. Germline CDR1 and CDR2: MGHRA and YSYEKL. The trim removed 4 bases at V and 0 bases at J, leaving 4 bases unmatched. The CDR3 DNA sequence: TGCGCCAGCAGCCCAGGACAGGGGGCCTTGAACACTGAAGCTTTCTTT. Translated, it gives CASSPGQGALNTEAFF.

The chain couples TRBV28 to TRBJ1-5, with 11 bases lining up with TRBD1. The CDR3 is 14 amino acids. The V and J ends lost 9 bases and 5 bases, in that order; junction bases with no gene match: 6. Germline CDR1 reads MDHEN; CDR2 reads SYDVKM. Here the CDR3 reads CASRTGQGDQPQHF. The CDR3 nucleotides are TGTGCCAGTAGAACGGGACAGGGGGATCAGCCCCAGCATTTT.

In this sample, this clone turned up once. The chain uses TRBV27 and TRBJ2-1; a possible D gene is TRBD1 (6 bases). V shed 4 bases and J shed 7 bases, with 11 bases lying between them. Germline lookup yields CDR1 MNHEY and CDR2 SMNVEV (reference sequence). The CDR3 sequence is 13 residues long. CDR3 region: CASSYGQGNEQFF. The CDR3 bases are TGTGCCAGCAGTTACGGGCAGGGGAATGAGCAGTTCTTC.

V gene TRBV7-8 combines with J gene TRBJ2-3; D may be TRBD1 or TRBD2 (5 bases each). This CDR3 has 16 residues. V lost 5 bases and J lost 1, with 16 bases in between. Germline loops: CDR1 SGHVS, CDR2 FQNEAQ. The CDR3 spells CASSRRRGDGTDTQYF. In DNA form, the CDR3 reads TGTGCCAGCAGCCGGCGTCGGGGCGACGGCACAGATACGCAGTATTTT.

The gene calls are TRBV28 and TRBJ1-3; no definite D call. The CDR3 runs 15 residues. Trimming shortened V by 2 bases and J by 3 bases, and 11 bases separated the two germline ends. Germline loops: CDR1 MDHEN, CDR2 SYDVKM. The CDR3, as DNA: TGTGCCAGCAGTTTAGGAGGTAAAAGTGGAAACACCATATATTTT. Protein sequence: CASSLGGKSGNTIYF.

CDR3 sequence (DNA): TGTGCCAGCAGCAGGACAGGGCAGGACGAGCAGTACTTC. Encoded protein: CASSRTGQDEQYF. The chain carries TRBV3-1 (or the pseudogene TRBV3-2) and TRBJ2-7; 8 nucleotides agree with TRBD1. The CDR3 length is 13 residues. CDR1 and CDR2 from the germline V gene are LGHDT and YNNKEL (reference sequence). V was pared by 5 bases and J by 5 bases, with 5 bases of the junction left unmatched.